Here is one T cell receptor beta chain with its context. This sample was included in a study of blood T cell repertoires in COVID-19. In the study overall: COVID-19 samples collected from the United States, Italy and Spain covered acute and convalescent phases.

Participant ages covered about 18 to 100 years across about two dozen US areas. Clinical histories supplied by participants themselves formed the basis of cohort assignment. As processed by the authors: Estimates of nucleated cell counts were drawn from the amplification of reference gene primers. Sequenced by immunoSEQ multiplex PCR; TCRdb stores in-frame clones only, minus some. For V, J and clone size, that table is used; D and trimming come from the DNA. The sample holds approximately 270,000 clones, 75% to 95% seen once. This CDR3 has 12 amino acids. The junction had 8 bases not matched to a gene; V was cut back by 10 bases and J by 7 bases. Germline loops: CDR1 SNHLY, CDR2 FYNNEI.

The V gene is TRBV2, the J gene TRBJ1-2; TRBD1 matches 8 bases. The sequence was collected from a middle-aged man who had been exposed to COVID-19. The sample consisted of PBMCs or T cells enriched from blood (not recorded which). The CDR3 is CANRDRTRGYTF. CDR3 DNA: TGTGCCAACCGGGACAGGACTCGTGGCTACACCTTC.